This T cell receptor (beta chain) was observed in a study of beta chain features in type 1 diabetes. Study background: The patients were much like the healthy donors in age, gender and cell yields.

The CDR3 length is 13 residues. The germline V gene encodes CDR1 MDHEN and CDR2 SYDVKM. The germline V and J ends were trimmed by 10 bases and 6 bases, with 19 bases remaining between them. Reverse transcription of all isolated RNA meant that expressed TCRB transcripts were sequenced. Assay: immunoSEQ multiplex PCR; the TCRdb copy retains only in-frame clones and omits some. The table records around 250,000 clones, roughly an eighth of them present only once. Findings and caveats of the study: Type 1 diabetes patients showed a moderate but significant shortening of TCRB CDR3s in all four CD4+ subsets.

The purity of all sorted populations exceeded 95%. This clone occurred a few times. Its antigen is as yet unknown. Sample: naive CD4+ T cells from blood. This chain links TRBV28 with TRBJ2-7; possibly TRBD1 for D (5 bases). This TCR came from a young man with type 1 diabetes. The CDR3, as DNA: TGTGCCACCCTCTCCGGGCAGGGCCGCGAGCAGTACTTC. Residues: CATLSGQGREQYF. Filled out from reference TRBV28 and TRBJ2-7, the complete variable domain reads DVKVTQSSRYLVKRTGEKVFLECVQDMDHENMFWYRQDPGLGLRLIYFSYDVKMKEKGDIPEGYSVSREKKERFSLILESASTNQTSMYLCATLSGQGREQYFGPGTRLTVT.